The 25 T cell receptor beta chains given below trace back to one sample, sequenced in a study of T cells in localized non-small cell lung cancer. The method was immunoSEQ multiplex PCR; TCRdb's version includes in-frame clones alone and lacks a portion of them. The sample lists about 40,000 clones; about 90% were seen once. The source material was peripheral blood, sampled before any cancer treatment. The source of these receptors is a woman aged 40-75 years with stage I lung adenocarcinoma.

The chain recombines TRBV7-3 with TRBJ2-3, with D uncertain. The CDR3 is made up of 15 amino acids. Germline V gene sequence: CDR1 SGHTA, CDR2 FQGTGA. V was pared by 1 base and J by 6 bases, with 14 bases between. The CDR3: CASSLSRGGADTQYF. The DNA for the CDR3 is TGTGCCAGCAGCTTAAGTAGAGGCGGAGCCGATACGCAGTATTTT.

This clone was recorded once. Different DNA sequences within this sample yield the same CDR3. The chain has TRBV5-1 and TRBJ2-3; 14 bases align to TRBD2. Germline V lookup: CDR1 SGHRS, CDR2 YFSETQ. The CDR3 is made up of 19 amino acids. V shed 0 bases, J shed 3 bases, and the junction held 9 bases outside the gene matches. CDR3 sequence: CASSLGLAGGPGGTDTQYF. The CDR3 nucleotides are TGCGCCAGCAGCTTGGGACTAGCGGGAGGGCCTGGAGGAACAGATACGCAGTATTTT.

The V call is TRBV28, the J call TRBJ2-7; 9 bases align to TRBD1. The V and J ends lost 4 bases and 3 bases, in that order; junction bases with no gene match: 7. Germline lookup yields CDR1 MDHEN and CDR2 SYDVKM. The CDR3 covers 15 residues. The CDR3 is CASSSGGTGHYEQYF. CDR3 coding DNA: TGTGCCAGCAGTTCCGGAGGGACAGGGCACTACGAGCAGTACTTC.

Details on this clone: Because the CDR3's place on the DNA is in doubt, the DNA is left out and the CDR3 is given as listed by TCRdb. This chain connects TRBV21-1 to TRBJ1-3; no DNA check was done on the table's D call, TRBD1. TRBV21-1 is a documented pseudogene. The CDR3 spans 16 amino acids, including both terminal residues. CDR3 protein: CASSKVQVGAGNTIYF.

The table lists this clone with a count of one. This chain uses TRBV28 with TRBJ2-7, with 8 bases fitting TRBD2. CDR3 length equals 15 residues. Germline values: CDR1 MDHEN, CDR2 SYDVKM. J gave up 0 bases and V 6 bases, and 7 bases lay outside the gene matches. CDR3 residues: CASSPTSGPSYEQYF. The CDR3 DNA reads TGTGCCAGCAGCCCCACTAGCGGACCCTCCTACGAGCAGTACTTC.

J is TRBJ2-3 and V is TRBV10-2, with unresolved D. V was shortened by 3 bases and J by 4 bases, with 14 bases between the two germline ends. The germline V gene encodes CDR1 WSHSY and CDR2 SAAADI. CDR3 length: 15 residues. CDR3 in amino acids: CASSDKAYPPDTQYF. The DNA of the CDR3 is TGCGCCAGCAGTGATAAGGCCTACCCCCCAGATACGCAGTATTTT.

V gene TRBV5-5 combines with J gene TRBJ2-3; tentatively, D is TRBD2 (5 bases). V lost 7 bases, J lost 2 bases, and 11 bases lay in between. There are 13 residues in the CDR3. CDR1 and CDR2 (germline): SGHKS, YYEKEE (reference sequence). CDR3: CASGPGNTDTQYF. The DNA for the CDR3 is TGTGCCAGCGGACCCGGGAACACAGATACGCAGTATTTT.

The genes are TRBV30 and TRBJ2-1; no definite D call. The CDR3 has 16 amino acids. Germline CDR1 and CDR2: GTSNPN and SVGIG (reference sequence). Trimming cost V 1 base and J 5 bases, with 18 bases left between them. The CDR3 here is CAWSELDLSWDNEQFF. In nucleotides, the CDR3 is TGTGCCTGGAGTGAATTAGACCTCTCCTGGGACAATGAGCAGTTCTTC.

A few counts support this clone. The chain uses TRBV28 and TRBJ2-2; TRBD2 might be the D (6 bases). This CDR3 contains 15 residues. Trimming cost V 8 bases and J 9 bases, with 22 bases left between them. Per germline, CDR1 MDHEN and CDR2 SYDVKM. CDR3 DNA sequence: TGTGCCAGCGGAACGCCCGGAGGACTAAGTTGGGAGCTGTTTTTT. As protein: CASGTPGGLSWELFF. Combining the CDR3 with reference TRBV28 and TRBJ2-2 gives the whole variable domain DVKVTQSSRYLVKRTGEKVFLECVQDMDHENMFWYRQDPGLGLRLIYFSYDVKMKEKGDIPEGYSVSREKKERFSLILESASTNQTSMYLCASGTPGGLSWELFFGEGSRLTVL.

V and J are TRBV7-2 and TRBJ2-7; D perhaps matches TRBD1 (5 bases). The germline CDR1 and CDR2 sequences are SGHTA and FQGNSA. With 8 bases removed from V and 2 bases from J, the gap between germline ends came to 10 bases. CDR3 length: 12 residues. The CDR3 loop reads CASGQSPYEQYF. Here the CDR3 DNA reads TGTGCCAGCGGACAATCTCCCTACGAGCAGTACTTC.

The rearrangement joins TRBV11-1 to TRBJ1-5, with 7 bases fitting TRBD1. The CDR3 has 13 amino acids. CDR1 and CDR2 from the germline V gene are SGHAT and FQDESV (reference sequence). Germline trimming cut 6 bases from V and 7 bases from J; bases unmatched to any gene: 6. CDR3 in amino acids: CASSLQGGQPQHF. The CDR3 DNA reads as TGTGCCAGCAGTCTTCAGGGGGGGCAGCCCCAGCATTTT.

A few counts support this clone. Other DNA sequences in the same sample also yield this CDR3. The chain joins TRBV15 to TRBJ1-3; no definite D call. Trimming left V 5 bases short and J 1 base short, with 15 bases between. This CDR3 has 16 amino acids. Germline CDR1 and CDR2: LNHNV and YYDKDF (reference sequence). The CDR3 protein is CATSRGGRGSGNTIYF. CDR3 DNA sequence: TGTGCCACCAGCCGTGGAGGGCGAGGATCTGGAAACACCATATATTTT.

The chain joins TRBV6-5 to TRBJ2-3; 7 nucleotides agree with TRBD1. The CDR3 covers 13 residues. V trimming: 2 bases; J trimming: 4 bases; junction bases outside the gene matches: 0. CDR1 and CDR2 (germline): MNHEY, SVGAGI. The CDR3 here is CASSYGQADTQYF. As DNA, the CDR3 is TGTGCCAGCAGTTACGGACAGGCAGATACGCAGTATTTT.

The chain recombines TRBV28 with TRBJ2-7; 14 bases match TRBD2. V dropped 0 bases and J dropped 7; count of bases not matched to a gene: 8. CDR3 length: 17 residues. CDR1 MDHEN and CDR2 SYDVKM come from the germline V gene. The CDR3 sequence is CASSLWGGLAGAGEQYF. The CDR3 DNA follows: TGTGCCAGCAGTTTATGGGGGGGACTAGCGGGAGCAGGGGAGCAGTACTTC.

This clone was seen a few times. The gene calls are TRBV11-3 and TRBJ1-4; weak D call: TRBD1 (5 bases). The V gene's germline CDR1 is SGHNT and CDR2 YENEEA. Trimming removed 1 base at V and 5 bases at J, with 11 bases between. There are 15 residues in the CDR3. The CDR3 DNA reads as TGTGCCAGCAGCTTAGGGGCAGGGTGGAATGAAAAACTGTTTTTT. Translated: CASSLGAGWNEKLFF.

This clone was recorded a few times. The gene calls are TRBV30 and TRBJ1-1; D is perhaps TRBD1 (6 bases). The CDR3 has 11 residues. Germline V gene lookup returns CDR1 GTSNPN and CDR2 SVGIG (reference sequence). With 0 bases removed from V and 10 bases from J, the gap between germline ends came to 9 bases. The CDR3 reads CAWSVSGVAFF. For the CDR3, the DNA is TGTGCCTGGAGTGTATCAGGGGTAGCTTTCTTT.

The chain has TRBV7-2 and TRBJ1-2; TRBD1 is a possible D gene (5 bases). Germline assignment: CDR1 SGHTA and CDR2 FQGNSA. The CDR3 is 16 residues long. Trimming cost V 1 base and J 7 bases, with 19 bases left between them. The CDR3 bases are TGTGCCAGCAGCTTAGAACCGGGACGGGCCTATGGTGGCTACACCTTC. Protein sequence: CASSLEPGRAYGGYTF.

The chain links TRBV9 to TRBJ2-1; 9 bases match TRBD2. This CDR3 is 15 amino acids long. Germline V gives CDR1 SGDLS, CDR2 YYNGEE. Trimming took 4 bases from V and 3 from J; bases not matched to a gene: 5. CDR3 region: CASSPGLARYNEQFF. CDR3 nucleotides: TGTGCCAGCAGCCCGGGACTAGCCCGCTACAATGAGCAGTTCTTC.

The rearrangement uses TRBV27 and TRBJ2-5; 7 bases line up with TRBD2. Per the germline V gene, CDR1 is MNHEY and CDR2 is SMNVEV (reference sequence). The CDR3 runs to 16 residues. J lost 4 bases, V lost 1 base, and 9 bases had no gene match. CDR3: CASSLYASGGGETQYF. DNA for the CDR3: TGTGCCAGCAGTTTATATGCTAGCGGAGGCGGAGAGACCCAGTACTTC.

CDR3 sequence (DNA): TGCGCCAGCAGCCCCGCCGATGGGGGGCCAAATGAGCAGTTCTTC. Translation gives CASSPADGGPNEQFF. The chain couples TRBV5-1 to TRBJ2-1; D is possibly TRBD1 or TRBD2 (6 bases each). Looked up from germline, CDR1 is SGHRS and CDR2 is YFSETQ. This CDR3 spans 15 amino acids. Trimming cost V 4 bases and J 7 bases, with 18 bases left between them. Drawing the rest from reference TRBV5-1 and TRBJ2-1, the complete variable domain is KAGVTQTPRYLIKTRGQQVTLSCSPISGHRSVSWYQQTPGQGLQFLFEYFSETQRNKGNFPGRFSGRQFSNSRSEMNVSTLELGDSALYLCASSPADGGPNEQFFGPGTRLTVL.

J is TRBJ1-2 and V is TRBV28, with D tentatively TRBD1 (5 bases). The ends were cut back, 8 bases at V and 2 bases at J, with 9 bases in the middle. The CDR3 has 12 residues. In germline, CDR1 is MDHEN, CDR2 SYDVKM. This chain's CDR3 is CASSGMNYGYTF. The CDR3 DNA reads as TGTGCCAGCTCAGGGATGAACTATGGCTACACCTTC.

The J gene is TRBJ2-7, the V gene TRBV27; possibly TRBD2 for D (6 bases). This CDR3 has 14 residues. Germline CDR1 and CDR2: MNHEY and SMNVEV (reference sequence). Trimming took off 5 bases at V and 6 bases at J, with 17 bases between the two ends. CDR3 in amino acids: CASSLGGTGSEQYF. The DNA for the CDR3 is TGTGCCAGCAGTCTCGGGGGAACGGGAAGCGAGCAGTACTTC.

This clone has only a few counts. The chain is built from TRBV2 and TRBJ2-5; 7 nucleotides line up with TRBD2. This CDR3 is 15 amino acids long. The V segment lost 8 bases and the J segment 4 bases; nucleotides outside the gene matches: 13. Germline-derived CDR1 and CDR2 are SNHLY and FYNNEI. CDR3 sequence reads: CASGGAGVRGETQYF. Here the CDR3 DNA reads TGTGCCAGCGGAGGGGCGGGGGTAAGGGGAGAGACCCAGTACTTC.

The chain uses TRBV5-1 and TRBJ2-7; D is perhaps TRBD2 (6 bases). This CDR3 spans 14 amino acids. V was shortened by 5 bases and J by 6 bases, with 18 bases between the two germline ends. The germline gives CDR1 SGHRS, CDR2 YFSETQ. In DNA, the CDR3 is TGCGCCAGCAGACCGGACGGGGGTATCTCCGAGCAGTACTTC. Its translation is CASRPDGGISEQYF.

The CDR3 spells CASSLVGQAEQYF. CDR3 in DNA: TGTGCCAGCAGCTTAGTAGGACAGGCCGAGCAGTACTTC. The V and J genes are TRBV7-6 and TRBJ2-7, with TRBD1 matching over 7 bases. Germline CDR1 SGHVS, CDR2 FNYEAQ. The CDR3 totals 13 residues. V trimming: 1 base; J trimming: 6 bases; junction bases outside the gene matches: 3.